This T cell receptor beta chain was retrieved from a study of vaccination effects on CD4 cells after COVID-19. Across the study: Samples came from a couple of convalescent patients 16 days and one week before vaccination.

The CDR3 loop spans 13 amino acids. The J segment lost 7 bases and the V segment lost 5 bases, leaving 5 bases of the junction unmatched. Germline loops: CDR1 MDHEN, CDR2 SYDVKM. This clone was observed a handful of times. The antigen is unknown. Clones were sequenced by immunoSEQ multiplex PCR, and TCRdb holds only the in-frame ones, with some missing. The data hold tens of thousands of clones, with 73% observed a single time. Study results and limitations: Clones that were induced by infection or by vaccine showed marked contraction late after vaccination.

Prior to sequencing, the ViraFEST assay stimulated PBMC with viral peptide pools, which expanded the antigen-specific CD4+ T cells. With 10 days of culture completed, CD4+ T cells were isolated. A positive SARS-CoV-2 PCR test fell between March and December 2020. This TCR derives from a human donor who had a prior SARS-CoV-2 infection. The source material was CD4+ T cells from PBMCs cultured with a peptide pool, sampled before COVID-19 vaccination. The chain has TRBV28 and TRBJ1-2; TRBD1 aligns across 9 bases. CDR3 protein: CASSPGQGSGYTF. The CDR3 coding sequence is TGTGCCAGCAGTCCCGGACAGGGGAGTGGCTACACCTTC.